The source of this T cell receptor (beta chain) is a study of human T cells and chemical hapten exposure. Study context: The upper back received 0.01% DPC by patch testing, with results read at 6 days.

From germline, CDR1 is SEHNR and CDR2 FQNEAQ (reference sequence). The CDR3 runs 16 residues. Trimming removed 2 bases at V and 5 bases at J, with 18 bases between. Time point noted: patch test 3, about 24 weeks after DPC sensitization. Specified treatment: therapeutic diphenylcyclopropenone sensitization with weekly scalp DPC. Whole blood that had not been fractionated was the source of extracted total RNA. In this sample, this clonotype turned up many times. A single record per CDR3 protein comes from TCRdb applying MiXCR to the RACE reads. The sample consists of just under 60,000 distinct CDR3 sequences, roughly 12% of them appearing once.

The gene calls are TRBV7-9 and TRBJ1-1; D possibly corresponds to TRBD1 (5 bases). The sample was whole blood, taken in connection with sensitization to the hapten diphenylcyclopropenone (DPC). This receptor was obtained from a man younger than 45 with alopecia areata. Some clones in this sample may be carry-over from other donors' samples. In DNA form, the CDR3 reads TGTGCCAGCAGCTTACCGCTCGGGACGGCGAGAACTGAAGCTTTCTTT. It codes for CASSLPLGTARTEAFF.